This T cell receptor (beta chain) derives from a study of shared clonotypes between healthy human individuals. The study's findings and limits: An anticipated effect of sequencing depth on clonotype sharing among donors was recognized. A handful of donors showed sharing of about 4.8% of naive CD4 clonotypes.

CD4+ cells yielded CD45RA+ naive and CD45RA-negative memory subsets. The DNA input per sorted-subset replicate PCR was about 220 ng, corresponding to 28,000 or so T cell genomes. Here immunoSEQ multiplex PCR was the method, and the copy in TCRdb shows in-frame clones only, minus some. The sample lists over 850,000 clones, approximately 80% seen once, with more than 0.55% in the top ten. For this clone: Its antigen is undetermined.

The CDR3 contains 13 residues. J gave up 7 bases and V 5 bases, and 6 bases lay outside the gene matches. The germline gives CDR1 LGHNT, CDR2 FRNRAP. The origin of this receptor is a man between 18 and 29 years old in good health. Some clones in this sample may be carry-over from other donors' samples. The sequencing sample was made of memory CD4+ T cells from PBMCs. The subset is: CD45RA-negative fraction. The chain uses TRBV12-5 and TRBJ2-5, with 8 bases matching TRBD2. This CDR3 reads CASGREAGGTQYF. CDR3 DNA: TGTGCTAGTGGTCGGGAGGCGGGAGGGACCCAGTACTTC.